Presented here are 29 T cell receptor beta chains from one specimen sequenced in a study of blood T cell repertoires in COVID-19. The assay was immunoSEQ multiplex PCR, and TCRdb's table has in-frame clones only and misses some. Here the sample spans about 180,000 clones, roughly 87% being singletons. What was sequenced was PBMCs or T cells enriched from blood (not recorded which). These receptors came from a middle-aged woman with acute COVID-19.

The chain employs TRBV27 and TRBJ1-4; D possibly corresponds to TRBD1 (6 bases). V lost 3 bases and J 6 bases, leaving 17 bases between the germline ends. Looked up from germline, CDR1 is MNHEY and CDR2 is SMNVEV (reference sequence). This CDR3 has 16 residues. The CDR3 loop reads CASSLRFGGGDEKLFF. The CDR3 region has the DNA TGTGCCAGCAGTTTGCGCTTTGGGGGGGGCGATGAAAAACTGTTTTTT.

The J gene is TRBJ2-3, the V gene TRBV12-5; perhaps TRBD2 as D (5 bases). The V and J ends lost 6 bases and 2 bases respectively, with 12 bases between them. CDR3 size: 14 residues. CDR1 and CDR2 from the germline V gene are LGHNT and FRNRAP. CDR3 bases: TGTGCTAGTGGATTGACTACTTTCACAGATACGCAGTATTTT. Its translation: CASGLTTFTDTQYF.

The rearrangement links TRBV10-1 to TRBJ2-2, with D perhaps matching TRBD1 (5 bases). V shed 9 bases and J shed 1 base, with 12 bases lying between them. Per germline, CDR1 WNHNN and CDR2 SYGVQD (reference sequence). This CDR3 region has 14 residues. CDR3 residues: CARKSQGNTGELFF. In nucleotides, the CDR3 is TGCGCCAGAAAGAGCCAGGGGAACACCGGGGAGCTGTTTTTT.

The chain combines TRBV12-3 or TRBV12-4 with TRBJ1-2; TRBD1 matches 9 bases. Trimming cost V 7 bases and J 7 bases; bases outside gene matches: 7. The CDR3 contains 13 residues. The CDR3: CASTHRGRVGYTF. In DNA form, the CDR3 reads TGTGCCAGCACCCACAGGGGGCGGGTTGGCTACACCTTC.

The V call is TRBV12-3 or TRBV12-4, the J call TRBJ1-1; D gene ambiguous. V lost 3 bases and J 4 bases, leaving 9 bases between the germline ends. The CDR3 is made up of 13 amino acids. Here the CDR3 DNA reads TGTGCCAGCAGTTTCGCCCGAGGCACTGAAGCTTTCTTT. Its protein product is CASSFARGTEAFF.

The chain employs TRBV9 and TRBJ1-2, with TRBD1 identical over 8 bases. The germline V gene encodes CDR1 SGDLS and CDR2 YYNGEE. Trimming at V came to 2 bases and at J to 6 bases, leaving 6 bases not matched to a gene. The CDR3 runs 14 residues. CDR3 residues: CASSVTTGDHGYTF. The CDR3, as DNA: TGTGCCAGCAGCGTGACGACAGGGGACCATGGCTACACCTTC.

This clone was seen a handful of times. The CDR3 nucleotides read TGTGCCAGCAGCTTAGGTTCACTAGCGGAAAGGGGTGAGCAGTTCTTC. Translated, it gives CASSLGSLAERGEQFF. The rearrangement joins TRBV5-4 to TRBJ2-1; 8 nucleotides align to TRBD2. The CDR3 runs to 16 residues. Germline V CDR1 and CDR2: SGHNT, YYREEE (reference sequence). Germline trimming cut 2 bases from V and 9 bases from J; bases unmatched to any gene: 13.

The chain links TRBV6-2 or TRBV6-3 to TRBJ2-6; D possibly matches TRBD1 or TRBD2 (5 bases each). Between the trimmed V and J ends, which lost 6 bases and 5 bases, there was a span of 11 bases. Per the germline V gene, CDR1 is MNHEY and CDR2 is SVGEGT. This CDR3 comprises 14 residues. CDR3 loop: CASSGAGRANVLTF. DNA of the CDR3: TGTGCCAGCAGCGGGGCCGGGCGGGCCAACGTCCTGACTTTC.

The gene calls are TRBV5-5 and TRBJ2-5; 7 bases agree with TRBD2. This CDR3 is built from 16 residues. The germline V gene has CDR1 SGHKS and CDR2 YYEKEE (reference sequence). With V trimmed by 2 bases and J by 2 bases, 9 bases remained unmatched. The CDR3 is CASSFRGVPPQETQYF. In DNA, the CDR3 is TGTGCCAGCAGCTTCCGGGGGGTCCCCCCACAAGAGACCCAGTACTTC. The variable domain in full, with the rest retrieved from reference TRBV5-5 and TRBJ2-5, is DAGVTQSPTHLIKTRGQQVTLRCSPISGHKSVSWYQQVLGQGPQFIFQYYEKEERGRGNFPDRFSARQFPNYSSELNVNALLLGDSALYLCASSFRGVPPQETQYFGPGTRLLVL.

The genes are TRBV2 and TRBJ1-1; 10 bases agree with TRBD1. V lost 4 bases to trimming and J lost 0 bases; unmatched junction nucleotides: 5. Germline CDR1 is SNHLY and CDR2 is FYNNEI. The length of the CDR3 is 16 residues. The CDR3 nucleotides read TGTGCCAGCAGTGGAGGGACAGGGGAAATGAACACTGAAGCTTTCTTT. It codes for CASSGGTGEMNTEAFF.

The chain recombines TRBV10-1 with TRBJ2-6; D gene ambiguous. There are 13 residues in the CDR3. The germline V and J ends were trimmed by 9 bases and 5 bases, with 11 bases remaining between them. Germline lookup yields CDR1 WNHNN and CDR2 SYGVQD (reference sequence). The CDR3 spells CARDTHRANVLTF. The CDR3 DNA reads TGCGCCAGAGACACTCACCGGGCCAACGTCCTGACTTTC.

The chain recombines TRBV7-9 with TRBJ1-1; TRBD1 aligns across 8 bases. V lost 3 bases, J lost 1 base, and 4 bases stayed unmatched. This CDR3 comprises 15 residues. Germline-derived CDR1 and CDR2 are SEHNR and FQNEAQ (reference sequence). CDR3 nucleotides: TGTGCCAGCAGCTTGGGACAGGCGAAGAACACTGAAGCTTTCTTT. Translating it yields CASSLGQAKNTEAFF.

The chain carries TRBV29-1 and TRBJ2-7; 7 positions agree with TRBD1. The CDR3 loop spans 14 amino acids. Germline V gene lookup returns CDR1 SQVTM and CDR2 ANQGSEA. Trimming at V came to 5 bases and at J to 7 bases, leaving 14 bases not matched to a gene. In DNA form, the CDR3 reads TGCAGCGTTCTCCGACAGGGTGCGGCCTGGGAGCAGTACTTC. It translates to CSVLRQGAAWEQYF.

The CDR3 sequence is CASSYSTGGYGYTF. The CDR3 DNA reads as TGTGCCAGCAGTTACTCGACAGGGGGATATGGCTACACCTTC. The chain couples TRBV28 to TRBJ1-2, with 9 bases that match TRBD1. Germline loops: CDR1 MDHEN, CDR2 SYDVKM. The CDR3 extends over 14 amino acids. With V trimmed by 4 bases and J by 5 bases, 5 bases remained unmatched.

The chain has TRBV15 and TRBJ1-4, with 7 bases matching TRBD1. From germline, CDR1 is LNHNV and CDR2 YYDKDF (reference sequence). V shed 0 bases and J 4 bases; nucleotides not matched to a gene: 2. This CDR3 has 15 amino acids. CDR3 sequence (DNA): TGTGCCACCAGCAGAGAGGGGACAGTTAATGAAAAACTGTTTTTT. Protein product: CATSREGTVNEKLFF.

J is TRBJ2-7 and V is TRBV5-1; 8 bases are a match to TRBD1. The V and J ends lost 4 bases and 5 bases, in that order; junction bases with no gene match: 8. The germline V gene encodes CDR1 SGHRS and CDR2 YFSETQ. The CDR3 runs to 14 residues. For the CDR3, the DNA is TGCGCCAGCAGCCAGGACAGGGCGATCCACGAGCAGTACTTC. It specifies CASSQDRAIHEQYF.

V and J are TRBV5-1 and TRBJ2-1; 10 bases agree with TRBD2. Germline CDR1 SGHRS, CDR2 YFSETQ. V was clipped by 6 bases and J by 3 bases; unmatched bases: 3. CDR3 size: 14 residues. This chain's CDR3 is CASTRTSGYNEQFF. In DNA form, the CDR3 reads TGCGCCAGCACCCGGACTAGCGGCTACAATGAGCAGTTCTTC.

This chain connects TRBV9 to TRBJ1-1; 7 bases match TRBD1. The CDR3 contains 15 residues. Germline loops: CDR1 SGDLS, CDR2 YYNGEE. The V gene end was trimmed by 4 bases and the J gene end by 1 base; junction bases not matched to a gene: 7. CDR3 amino acids: CASSIGDRPNTEAFF. The CDR3 DNA is TGTGCCAGCAGCATTGGGGACAGACCGAACACTGAAGCTTTCTTT.

This clone was observed once. This chain uses TRBV9 with TRBJ1-3; D is perhaps TRBD1 (5 bases). Trimming removed 0 bases at V and 0 bases at J, with 13 bases between. The CDR3 consists of 17 residues. Germline-derived CDR1 and CDR2 are SGDLS and YYNGEE. The CDR3, as DNA: TGTGCCAGCAGCGTAGCTACCGGGGGGGACTCTGGAAACACCATATATTTT. Protein: CASSVATGGDSGNTIYF.

The gene calls are TRBV6-2 or TRBV6-3 and TRBJ2-7; 8 bases are a match to TRBD2. In germline, CDR1 is MNHEY, CDR2 SVGEGT. This CDR3 contains 16 residues. V shed 6 bases, J shed 0 bases, and the junction held 10 bases outside the gene matches. The CDR3 sequence: CASSLVGTRGSYEQYF. CDR3 sequence (DNA): TGTGCCAGCAGCCTAGTCGGGACTAGGGGCTCCTACGAGCAGTACTTC.

The chain carries TRBV5-1 and TRBJ1-2; 7 nucleotides line up with TRBD1. CDR1 SGHRS and CDR2 YFSETQ come from the germline V gene. Unmatched junction bases numbered 9, after V lost 2 bases and J lost 5 bases. The CDR3 consists of 15 residues. The CDR3 DNA reads as TGCGCCAGCAGCTTTCGACAGGGCTTGGCTTATGGCTACACCTTC. This encodes CASSFRQGLAYGYTF.

This clone was detected only once. The chain recombines TRBV9 with TRBJ2-1; 10 nucleotides match TRBD2. This CDR3 has 21 residues. Germline lookup yields CDR1 SGDLS and CDR2 YYNGEE. The V gene end was trimmed by 1 base and the J gene end by 4 bases; junction bases not matched to a gene: 20. CDR3 nucleotide sequence: TGTGCCAGCAGCGTAACCGGGACTAGCGTCTTGCCGGCTGATGAATACAATGAGCAGTTCTTC. Translation gives CASSVTGTSVLPADEYNEQFF.

This clone was observed once. The chain combines TRBV7-2 with TRBJ2-7; 11 bases are shared with TRBD1. CDR1 and CDR2 (germline): SGHTA, FQGNSA. With V trimmed by 3 bases and J by 3 bases, 1 base remained unmatched. This CDR3 region has 14 residues. In DNA, the CDR3 is TGTGCCAGCAGCTTCGGGACAGGGGGCTACGAGCAGTACTTC. This codes for CASSFGTGGYEQYF.

V usage is TRBV6-5 and J usage is TRBJ2-1; D may be TRBD1 (5 bases). This CDR3 comprises 14 residues. CDR1 MNHEY and CDR2 SVGAGI come from the germline V gene. V dropped 7 bases and J dropped 3 bases, with 13 bases sitting between them. In DNA, the CDR3 is TGTGCCAGCAAAGTCAGGCAGGGCTACAATGAGCAGTTCTTC. Amino acid sequence: CASKVRQGYNEQFF.

The rearrangement joins TRBV19 to TRBJ2-2; D uncertain. The CDR3 runs 15 residues. The germline V gene encodes CDR1 LNHDA and CDR2 SQIVND (reference sequence). V lost 1 base, J lost 3 bases, and 9 bases lay in between. The CDR3 coding sequence is TGTGCCAGTAGTATAGTCGACGGGTACACCGGGGAGCTGTTTTTT. Its translation is CASSIVDGYTGELFF.

J is TRBJ2-7 and V is TRBV5-4; 7 bases line up with TRBD2. The V segment lost 4 bases and the J segment 3 bases; nucleotides outside the gene matches: 7. Germline V gene data show CDR1 as SGHNT and CDR2 as YYREEE (reference sequence). The CDR3 is 14 amino acids. CDR3 sequence (DNA): TGTGCCAGCAGCCCCCGGGCGGGAGTCTACGAGCAGTACTTC. Translating gives CASSPRAGVYEQYF.

The chain has TRBV7-2 and TRBJ1-1; a weak D match, TRBD1 (6 bases). The V end lost 3 bases, the J end lost 4 bases, and 12 bases lay between the germline ends. Germline-derived CDR1 and CDR2 are SGHTA and FQGNSA. The CDR3 totals 14 residues. The CDR3 reads CASSLEGGPTEAFF. The CDR3 DNA follows: TGTGCCAGCAGCTTGGAGGGGGGGCCCACTGAAGCTTTCTTT.

The chain uses TRBV3-1 (or the pseudogene TRBV3-2) and TRBJ2-7, with D perhaps TRBD1 (6 bases). Trimming pared 0 bases from V and 7 bases from J, leaving 13 bases between. The germline gives CDR1 LGHDT, CDR2 YNNKEL (reference sequence). This CDR3 is 14 amino acids long. The CDR3 DNA reads TGTGCCAGCAGCCAAGATCTGGGGGCAGGGGAGCAGTACTTC. Amino acids: CASSQDLGAGEQYF.

This clone was counted once. This chain connects TRBV5-1 to TRBJ2-1; D remains ambiguous. V was clipped by 0 bases and J by 5 bases, with 9 bases between them. This CDR3 has 14 amino acids. Germline V gives CDR1 SGHRS, CDR2 YFSETQ. The chain's CDR3 is CASSLDNRDNEQFF. CDR3 in DNA: TGCGCCAGCAGCTTGGATAACAGAGACAATGAGCAGTTCTTC.